The 7 T cell receptor beta chains presented below share a single source sample, sequenced in a study of beta chain features in type 1 diabetes. Expressed TCRB transcripts were sequenced because the entire RNA isolate underwent reverse transcription. Clones were read by immunoSEQ multiplex PCR, and TCRdb kept only the in-frame ones, dropping some. This sample has around 240,000 clones, with 7.5% to 10% found just once. Sequencing was carried out using naive CD4+ T cells from blood. The receptors were gathered from a woman aged 18 to 35 in good health.

J is TRBJ2-7 and V is TRBV7-8, with unresolved D. In germline, CDR1 is SGHVS, CDR2 FQNEAQ. The CDR3 length is 15 residues. With 5 bases removed from V and 1 base from J, the gap between germline ends came to 15 bases. In DNA, the CDR3 is TGTGCCAGCAGCCTGCGAGGCACCCGGTCCTACGAGCAGTACTTC. Translation gives CASSLRGTRSYEQYF.

This rearrangement joins TRBV7-9 to TRBJ2-1; TRBD2 matches at 10 bases. The CDR3 sequence is 15 residues long. Per the germline V gene, CDR1 is SEHNR and CDR2 is FQNEAQ (reference sequence). V shed 5 bases, J shed 4 bases, and the junction held 5 bases outside the gene matches. This CDR3 reads CASSPGTSAYNEQFF. CDR3 DNA sequence: TGTGCCAGCAGCCCAGGGACTAGCGCGTACAATGAGCAGTTCTTC.

In this sample, this clone turned up a few times. V usage is TRBV2 and J usage is TRBJ2-7; TRBD2 agrees at 12 bases. CDR3 size: 19 residues. From germline, CDR1 is SNHLY and CDR2 FYNNEI. V lost 4 bases and J lost 2; bases outside the gene matches: 15. CDR3 loop: CASSGSPSGRATRPYEQYF. The CDR3 DNA follows: TGTGCCAGCAGTGGGAGCCCTAGCGGGAGGGCCACTAGGCCCTACGAGCAGTACTTC.

This clone came up many times. The chain joins TRBV7-9 to TRBJ2-2; 9 bases map to TRBD1. The germline V gene has CDR1 SEHNR and CDR2 FQNEAQ (reference sequence). The V and J ends lost 5 bases and 6 bases, in that order; junction bases with no gene match: 10. The CDR3 is 16 amino acids. The CDR3 sequence is CASSTHITGGAGELFF. The CDR3 nucleotides read TGTGCCAGCAGCACACATATCACAGGGGGCGCCGGGGAGCTGTTTTTT.

The chain links TRBV7-9 to TRBJ1-2; D is ambiguous. This CDR3 is built from 17 residues. Trimming pared 1 base from V and 0 bases from J, leaving 15 bases between. Germline CDR1 reads SEHNR; CDR2 reads FQNEAQ (reference sequence). CDR3 nucleotide sequence: TGTGCCAGCAGCTTAGAACGGACGAGGGCGGCTAACTATGGCTACACCTTC. Its protein is CASSLERTRAANYGYTF.

This chain joins TRBV19 and TRBJ1-2, with 8 nucleotides matching TRBD1. The CDR3 extends over 12 amino acids. V lost 8 bases and J lost 5; bases outside the gene matches: 4. Germline CDR1 LNHDA, CDR2 SQIVND (reference sequence). The CDR3 DNA follows: TGTGCCAGTGCACGACAGGGGTATGGCTACACCTTC. Its protein is CASARQGYGYTF.

There are a few counts of this clone. V gene TRBV9 combines with J gene TRBJ2-1; D might be TRBD1 (6 bases). Germline V lookup: CDR1 SGDLS, CDR2 YYNGEE. Trimming cost V 1 base and J 6 bases, with 11 bases left between them. This CDR3 is 14 amino acids long. CDR3 amino acids: CASSVKRGGNEQFF. CDR3 nucleotide sequence: TGTGCCAGCAGCGTAAAGAGAGGGGGCAATGAGCAGTTCTTC.